Here is one T cell receptor beta chain with its context. Its matching antigen is unknown. The data originate from a study of T cells in pancreatic ductal adenocarcinoma. Study-wide results and limits: Blood clonality (roughly 0.073) did not differ significantly from tumor (about 0.12). Comparisons of tumor and blood clonality may show falsely lower tumor diversity. The resected pancreatic cancer cohort was biased toward the minority with early-stage disease.

No neoadjuvant therapy was given to the selected pancreatic ductal adenocarcinoma patients before their surgery. The method was immunoSEQ multiplex PCR; TCRdb's version includes in-frame clones alone and lacks a portion of them. Here the sample spans about 5,000 clones, about 88% being singletons. Germline assignment: CDR1 LNHDA and CDR2 SQIVND (reference sequence). Germline trimming cut 3 bases from V and 5 bases from J; bases unmatched to any gene: 4. CDR3 size: 15 residues. The chain uses TRBV19 and TRBJ2-5; the match to TRBD2 covers 12 bases. Specimen: pancreatic tumor tissue. The source of this sequence is a human donor with pancreatic ductal adenocarcinoma. The chain's CDR3 is CASSMTSGSMETQYF. CDR3 nucleotides: TGTGCCAGTAGTATGACTAGCGGGAGTATGGAGACCCAGTACTTC. Looking up the rest from reference TRBV19 and TRBJ2-5 gives the full variable domain: DGGITQSPKYLFRKEGQNVTLSCEQNLNHDAMYWYRQDPGQGLRLIYYSQIVNDFQKGDIAEGYSVSREKKESFPLTVTSAQKNPTAFYLCASSMTSGSMETQYFGPGTRLLVL.